Listed here are 5 T cell receptor beta chains from one sample, sequenced in a study of tumor-infiltrating lymphocytes in primary liver carcinoma. Taking about 19-32 mg of unsorted bulk tissue, the authors co-extracted RNA and DNA. TCR beta cDNA came from around 500 ng total RNA, primed with a constant-region primer. Employing slightly modified ARM-PCR, three nested multiplex PCR rounds were run, and these gave rise to the TCR beta libraries. Each of the first two PCR rounds ran nine to ten cycles with TRBV1-TRBV30 forward and C-beta reverse primers. TCRdb used MiXCR to reprocess the multiplex PCR reads, holding one entry per CDR3 protein. The table lists about 190,000 distinct CDR3 sequences, around four fifths of them singletons. What was sequenced was tumor tissue from primary liver carcinoma. The receptors stem from a man aged 35-49 years with primary liver carcinoma and hepatitis B virus infection.

As regards this clonotype: One end of the junction is discordant with germline, which a read error may explain. This sequence joins TRBV28 and TRBJ2-1, with 13 bases fitting TRBD2. The CDR3 is 19 amino acids. Germline CDR1 reads MDHEN; CDR2 reads SYDVKM. CDR3 coding DNA: TGTGCCAGAAGTTTTGCGGGACTAGCGGGATTGAGCTCCCACAATGAGCAGTTCTTC. Encoded protein: CARSFAGLAGLSSHNEQFF.

Points on this clonotype: The junction and the germline gene differ at one end; a read error may be behind it. V gene TRBV5-1 combines with J gene TRBJ2-5, with D perhaps TRBD1 (5 bases). CDR1 and CDR2 (germline): SGHRS, YFSETQ. The CDR3 is made up of 15 amino acids. CDR3: CASSLYQGQEETQCF. In nucleotides, the CDR3 is TGCGCCAGTAGCTTGTATCAGGGCCAGGAAGAGACCCAGTGCTTC. Using reference TRBV5-1 and TRBJ2-5 for the parts outside the CDR3, the full variable domain is KAGVTQTPRYLIKTRGQQVTLSCSPISGHRSVSWYQQTPGQGLQFLFEYFSETQRNKGNFPGRFSGRQFSNSRSEMNVSTLELGDSALYLCASSLYQGQEETQCFGPGTRLLVL.

On this clonotype: The final CDR3 position lacks the conserved phenylalanine or tryptophan, pointing to a likely read error. The chain carries TRBV5-4 and TRBJ2-5; D gene ambiguous. Germline-derived CDR1 and CDR2 are SGHNT and YYREEE (reference sequence). The CDR3 runs 12 residues. With 6 bases removed from V and 0 bases from J, the gap between germline ends came to 6 bases. The CDR3 sequence is CASNTDQETQYL. The DNA for the CDR3 is TGTGCCAGCAATACGGACCAAGAGACCCAGTACTTA.

The chain employs TRBV5-6 and TRBJ2-7; D might be TRBD2 (6 bases). This CDR3 has 16 residues. Germline CDR1 is SGHDT and CDR2 is YYEEEE. Trimming cost V 1 base and J 10 bases, with 24 bases left between them. The CDR3 region has the DNA TGTGCCAGCAGCTTGTCGGGGGTAGCCAGCACCTACTATCAGTACTTC. Its protein is CASSLSGVASTYYQYF.

Regarding this clonotype: The junction departs from the called germline gene at one end, perhaps through a read error. The chain uses TRBV12-3 or TRBV12-4 and TRBJ2-3; D is unclear. CDR3 length equals 15 residues. The CDR3 loop reads CASSLDSASGRAQYF. CDR3 nucleotide sequence: TGTGCCAGCAGTTTAGATTCCGCTAGTGGGCGCGCGCAATATTTT.